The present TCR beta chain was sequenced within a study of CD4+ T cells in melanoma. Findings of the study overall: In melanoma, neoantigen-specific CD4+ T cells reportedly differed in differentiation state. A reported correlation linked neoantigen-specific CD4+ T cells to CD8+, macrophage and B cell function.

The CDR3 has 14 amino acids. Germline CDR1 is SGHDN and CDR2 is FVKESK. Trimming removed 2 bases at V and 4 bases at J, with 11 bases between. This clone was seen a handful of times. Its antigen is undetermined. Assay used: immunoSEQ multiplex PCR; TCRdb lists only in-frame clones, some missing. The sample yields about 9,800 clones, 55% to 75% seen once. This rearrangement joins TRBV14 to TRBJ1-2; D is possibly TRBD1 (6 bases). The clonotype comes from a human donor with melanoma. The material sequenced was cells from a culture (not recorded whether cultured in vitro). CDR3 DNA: TGTGCCAGCAGCCAAATGGACAGCTTCTATGGCTACACCTTC. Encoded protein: CASSQMDSFYGYTF.